This T cell receptor (beta chain) was identified in a study of blood T cell repertoires in COVID-19. For the study at large: Specimens from acute and convalescent COVID-19 originated in the United States, Italy and Spain.

Trimming left V 0 bases short and J 5 bases short, with 14 bases between. CDR1 and CDR2 (germline): SGHRS, YFSETQ. There are 15 residues in the CDR3. This clone was seen a handful of times. The protocol was immunoSEQ multiplex PCR, while the TCRdb copy is restricted to in-frame clones and leaves out a portion. The top ten clones hold approximately 4.1% of a sample with about 150,000 clones, roughly nine tenths of them seen once. The sequencing sample was made of peripheral blood. This TCR came from a woman aged 55-70 years with active or convalescent COVID-19. V gene TRBV5-1 combines with J gene TRBJ1-2; perhaps TRBD1 as D (5 bases). This CDR3 is CASSLVLGEGYGYTF. The CDR3 nucleotides are TGCGCCAGCAGCTTGGTGCTGGGGGAGGGGTATGGCTACACCTTC.